Listed below are T cell receptor beta chains from one sample, sequenced in a study of human T cells and chemical hapten exposure. MiXCR, run by TCRdb on the RACE reads, gives a single entry per CDR3 protein. The sample records roughly 130,000 distinct CDR3 sequences, more than 7.5% being singletons. The sequenced sample was whole blood. All receptors derive from a male donor in good health. Some clones in this sample may be carry-over from other donors' samples. Each CDR3 is given with its conserved first and last residue. A D gene is named only where the DNA matches it firmly. The size entry is marked missing in some rows and otherwise reads once, few, many or a size class.

TRBD1	TRBJ1-1	NA	TRBV2	TGTGTCAGCAGTGGACAGGGGTGGAGCACTGAAGCTTTCTTT	CVSSGQGWSTEAFF
NA	TRBJ2-7	NA	TRBV5-6	TGTGCCAGCAGCTTGTGGGGTGACGAGCAGTACTTC	CASSLWGDEQYF
TRBD2	TRBJ2-1	few	TRBV27	TGTGCCAGCAGTTTAGAAGCGGGGTACAATGAGCAGTTCTTC	CASSLEAGYNEQFF
TRBD2	TRBJ2-1	many	TRBV6-6	TGTGCCAGCAGACCCCCTCTGGTAGCGGGAGGGTACAATGAGCAGTTCTTC	CASRPPLVAGGYNEQFF
NA	TRBJ2-3	few	TRBV29-1	TGCAGCGTTGAACTTCGGAGCACAGATACGCAGTATTTT	CSVELRSTDTQYF
TRBD2	TRBJ2-1	NA	TRBV25-1	TGTGCCAGCAGTCTAGGGGGCGGGGGGGTTTACAATGAGCAGTTCTTC	CASSLGGGGVYNEQFF
TRBD1	TRBJ2-7	few	TRBV20-1	TGCAGTGCTAGACCCGGGACAGGAGGCTACGAGCAGTACTTC	CSARPGTGGYEQYF
NA	TRBJ2-7	NA	TRBV6-5	TGTGCCAGCAGCCCACGGACAGTTTCCTACGAGCAGTACTTC	CASSPRTVSYEQYF
TRBD1	TRBJ2-7	NA	TRBV27	TGTGCCAGCCGTACAGGGGGCACCTACGAGCAGTACTTC	CASRTGGTYEQYF
NA	TRBJ2-7	NA	TRBV19	TGTGCCAGTAGTTTAACAGCTAAAACCTACGAGCAGTACTTC	CASSLTAKTYEQYF
TRBD1	TRBJ2-7	NA	TRBV6-2/TRBV6-3	TGTGCCAGCAGTGAACCTCCGGGACAGGGCGACCTGTCCTACGAGCAGTACTTC	CASSEPPGQGDLSYEQYF
NA	TRBJ1-6	many	TRBV27	TGTGCCAGCAGAATTACTGGATATAATTCACCCCTCCACTTT	CASRITGYNSPLHF
NA	TRBJ1-1	NA	TRBV4-3	TGCGCCAGCAGCCAAACACAAGCCCGTGAAGCTTTCTTT	CASSQTQAREAFF
TRBD2	TRBJ2-2	few	TRBV11-2	TGTGCCAGCAGCTTTGGGACTAGCGGGAGGGCCATCGGGGAGCTGTTTTTT	CASSFGTSGRAIGELFF
TRBD1	TRBJ2-7	many	TRBV2	TGTGCCACCCTAGGACAGGAACGCTCCTACGAGCAGTACTTC	CATLGQERSYEQYF
NA	TRBJ2-2	many	TRBV6-5	TGTGCCAGCAGTTCCGGGACGGGGAACACCGGGGAGCTGTTTTTT	CASSSGTGNTGELFF
NA	TRBJ2-2	few	TRBV30	TGTGCCTGGAGTTCACCCGTTCGGGACACCGGGGAGCTGTTTTTT	CAWSSPVRDTGELFF
NA	TRBJ2-1	NA	TRBV7-8	TGTGCCAGCAGCTTATCTACGGGGGAGCTTAATGAGCAGTTCTTC	CASSLSTGELNEQFF
TRBD2	TRBJ2-3	NA	TRBV12-3/TRBV12-4	TGTGCCAGCAGGTTAGCGGGGGGGCCTACAGATACGCAGTATTTT	CASRLAGGPTDTQYF
NA	TRBJ2-7	many	TRBV3-1	TGTGCCAGCAGCCAAGATCGGCAGGGCCCCTACGAGCAGTACTTC	CASSQDRQGPYEQYF
NA	TRBJ1-1	NA	TRBV25-1	TGTGCCAGCAGGAGTGGGGGGAACACTGAAGCTTTCTTT	CASRSGGNTEAFF
TRBD2	TRBJ2-3	few	TRBV20-1	TGCAGTGCCACCCCGCGGGGGGGCACAGATACGCAGTATTTT	CSATPRGGTDTQYF
TRBD1	TRBJ1-1	NA	TRBV6-1	TGTGCCAGCAGTGCGCCGGCCACAGGGGTGGCTGAAGCTTTCTTT	CASSAPATGVAEAFF
NA	TRBJ2-7	few	TRBV18	TGTGCCAGTAGACGGGGGTCGGAGCAGTACTTC	CASRRGSEQYF
NA	TRBJ2-1	few	TRBV14	TGTGCCAGCAGCCGGCCCGGGACGCATCCAAGTAATGAGCAGTTCTTC	CASSRPGTHPSNEQFF
NA	TRBJ1-2	few	TRBV12-3/TRBV12-4	TGTGCCAGCAGTGCAGGTCTAGACTATGGCTACACCTTC	CASSAGLDYGYTF
NA	TRBJ2-5	NA	TRBV12-3/TRBV12-4	TGTGCCAGCAGTCTCCAAAGGAGGGGAGCCCAGTACTTC	CASSLQRRGAQYF
NA	TRBJ2-2	few	TRBV5-1	TGCGCCAGCAGCTTGGGGCCCACAAGGGGTATATCCGCCGGGGAGCTGTTTTTT	CASSLGPTRGISAGELFF
NA	TRBJ1-1	NA	TRBV4-1	TGCGCCAGCAGCCAAGACAGGGCTCGGACTGAAGCTTTCTTT	CASSQDRARTEAFF
TRBD2	TRBJ2-1	NA	TRBV7-2	TGTGCCAGCAGCTTCGCTTTCCGAGCGGGAGCCTACAATGAGCAGTTCTTC	CASSFAFRAGAYNEQFF
NA	TRBJ2-1	few	TRBV20-1	TGCAGTGCTAGTCTGTATAGCCCGTCCCGCAATGAGCAGTTCTTC	CSASLYSPSRNEQFF
NA	TRBJ2-1	NA	TRBV12-3/TRBV12-4	TGTGCCAGCAGTTCCCGGCACGCGTACAATGAGCAGTTCTTC	CASSSRHAYNEQFF
NA	TRBJ2-2	few	TRBV27	TGTGCCAGCAGTCCGGAACTCACCGGGGAGCTGTTTTTT	CASSPELTGELFF
NA	TRBJ1-5	many	TRBV6-2/TRBV6-3	TGTGCCAGCAGACTGACAGGCTTGGACAATCAGCCCCAGCATTTT	CASRLTGLDNQPQHF
NA	TRBJ2-3	few	TRBV9	TGTGCCAGCAGCGTAGCGGTTAGCGGAACATCGGATACGCAGTATTTT	CASSVAVSGTSDTQYF
TRBD2	TRBJ2-7	few	TRBV12-3/TRBV12-4	TGTGCCAGCTCACGGACTAGCGGGAGACTCTACGAGCAGTACTTC	CASSRTSGRLYEQYF
NA	TRBJ1-4	NA	TRBV7-6	TGTGCCAGCAGCTTTTTCGGTCAGGAAAAACTGTTTTTT	CASSFFGQEKLFF
NA	TRBJ2-3	NA	TRBV5-4	TGTGCCAGCAGCTTGAAGAGGGAGCGGCCAGATACGCAGTATTTT	CASSLKRERPDTQYF
TRBD2	TRBJ2-7	few	TRBV29-1	TGCAGCGTTGAAGGTCTAGCGGGGGAGGCCACCTACGAGCAGTACTTC	CSVEGLAGEATYEQYF
NA	TRBJ1-2	NA	TRBV27	TGTGCCAGCAGTTTTGAGGGTAACTATGGCTACACCTTC	CASSFEGNYGYTF
TRBD1	TRBJ2-7	many	TRBV5-5	TGTGCCAGCAGTTGGGGACAGGCCTACGAGCAGTACTTC	CASSWGQAYEQYF
NA	TRBJ1-5	NA	TRBV20-1	TGCAGTGCCACCCCGGGGATCGGCAATCAGCCCCAGCATTTT	CSATPGIGNQPQHF
TRBD1	TRBJ1-1	NA	TRBV11-3	TGTGCCAGCAGCCAGACAGGGTTCACTGAAGCTTACTTT	CASSQTGFTEAYF
NA	TRBJ1-6	many	TRBV7-8	TGTGCCAGCAGCTTACCGAGCGGGTCCCTTTCTAACCTCCACTTT	CASSLPSGSLSNLHF
TRBD1	TRBJ2-7	few	TRBV19	TGTGCCAGTAGTATCAGGGGGAATATCTACGAGCAGTACTTC	CASSIRGNIYEQYF
TRBD1	TRBJ1-1	few	TRBV20-1	TGCAGTGCTACAAGACAGGGAAACACTGAAGCTTTCTTT	CSATRQGNTEAFF
TRBD1	TRBJ2-7	NA	TRBV30	TGTGCCTGGAGTCTACAGACAGGGAACGAGCAGTACTTC	CAWSLQTGNEQYF